The sequence of this T cell receptor (beta chain) was determined in a study of T cell responses to AZD1222 COVID-19 vaccine. Study observations and caveats: Clonal diversity may have been underestimated in mostly white British donors. Sampling captured repertoires only after the peak T cell response. Only 5 or 6 individuals given AZD1222 were seropositive at baseline. The study found vaccine-associated CD4 TCRs spanning spike, dominant at 160-218 and 743-854.

Comment on this clone: What it recognizes is unknown.

Produced via immunoSEQ multiplex PCR; TCRdb's table is partial and in-frame only. The repertoire consists of 95,000 to 150,000 clones, with approximately 85% occurring once and the leading ten covering roughly 6.2%. Germline assignment: CDR1 SGHNT and CDR2 YENEEA. The CDR3 has 15 amino acids. Deletions cut 0 bases from V and 11 bases from J, with 14 bases between. The J gene is TRBJ1-6, the V gene TRBV11-3; possible D gene TRBD1, 6 bases. This material consisted of peripheral blood, taken on day 0 of AZD1222 vaccination. This TCR was sampled from an adult in good health. This CDR3 is CASSLEGQKRAPLHF. CDR3 sequence (DNA): TGTGCCAGCAGCTTAGAGGGACAAAAACGGGCACCCCTCCACTTT.